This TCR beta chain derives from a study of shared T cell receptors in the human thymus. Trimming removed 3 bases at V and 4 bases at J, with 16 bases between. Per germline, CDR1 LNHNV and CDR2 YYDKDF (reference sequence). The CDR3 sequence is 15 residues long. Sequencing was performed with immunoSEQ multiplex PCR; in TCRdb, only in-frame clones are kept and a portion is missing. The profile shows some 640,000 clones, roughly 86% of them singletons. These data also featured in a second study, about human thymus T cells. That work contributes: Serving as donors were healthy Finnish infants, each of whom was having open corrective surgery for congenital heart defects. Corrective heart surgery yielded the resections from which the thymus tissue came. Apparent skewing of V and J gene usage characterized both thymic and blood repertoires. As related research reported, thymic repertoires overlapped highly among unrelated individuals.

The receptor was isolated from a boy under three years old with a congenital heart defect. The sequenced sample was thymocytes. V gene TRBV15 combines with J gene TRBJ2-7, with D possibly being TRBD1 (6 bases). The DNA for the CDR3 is TGTGCCACCAGCAGGGACAGAGTTCGTACGTACGAGCAGTACTTC. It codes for CATSRDRVRTYEQYF. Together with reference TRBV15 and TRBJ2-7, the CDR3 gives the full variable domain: DAMVIQNPRYQVTQFGKPVTLSCSQTLNHNVMYWYQQKSSQAPKLLFHYYDKDFNNEADTPDNFQSRRPNTSFCFLDIRSPGLGDTAMYLCATSRDRVRTYEQYFGPGTRLTVT.